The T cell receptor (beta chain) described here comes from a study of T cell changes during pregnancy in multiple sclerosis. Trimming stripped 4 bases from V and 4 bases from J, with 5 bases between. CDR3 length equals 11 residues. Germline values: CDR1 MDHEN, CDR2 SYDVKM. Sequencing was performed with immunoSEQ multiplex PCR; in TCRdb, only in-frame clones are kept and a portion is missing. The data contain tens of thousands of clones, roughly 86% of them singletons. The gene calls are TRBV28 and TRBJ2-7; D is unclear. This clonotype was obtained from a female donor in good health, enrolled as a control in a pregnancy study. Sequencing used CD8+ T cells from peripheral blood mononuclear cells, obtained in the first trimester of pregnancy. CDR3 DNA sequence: TGTGCCAGCAGTTACATTTACGAGCAGTACTTC. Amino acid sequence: CASSYIYEQYF.